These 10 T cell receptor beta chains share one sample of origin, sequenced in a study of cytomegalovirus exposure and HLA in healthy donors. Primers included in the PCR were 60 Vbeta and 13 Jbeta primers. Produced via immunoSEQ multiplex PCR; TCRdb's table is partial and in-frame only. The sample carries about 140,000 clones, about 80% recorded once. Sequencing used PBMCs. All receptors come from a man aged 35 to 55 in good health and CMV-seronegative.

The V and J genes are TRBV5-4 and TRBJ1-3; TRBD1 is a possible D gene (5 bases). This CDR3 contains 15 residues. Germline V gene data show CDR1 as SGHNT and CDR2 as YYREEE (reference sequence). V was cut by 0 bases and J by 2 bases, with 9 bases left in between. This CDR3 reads CASSLDLTAGNTIYF. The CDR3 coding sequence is TGTGCCAGCAGCTTGGATCTGACAGCTGGAAACACCATATATTTT.

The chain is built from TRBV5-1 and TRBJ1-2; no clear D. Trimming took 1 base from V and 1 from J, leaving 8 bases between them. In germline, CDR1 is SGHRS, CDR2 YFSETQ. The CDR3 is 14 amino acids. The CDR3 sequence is CASSLTNSNYGYTF. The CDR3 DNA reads TGCGCCAGCAGCTTGACGAACAGTAACTATGGCTACACCTTC.

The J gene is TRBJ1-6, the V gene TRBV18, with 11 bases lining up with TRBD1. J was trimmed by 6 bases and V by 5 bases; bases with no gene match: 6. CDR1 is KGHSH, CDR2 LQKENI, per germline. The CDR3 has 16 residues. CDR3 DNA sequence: TGTGCCAGCTCAATCGGACAGGGGGCTGGTAATTCACCCCTCCACTTT. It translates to CASSIGQGAGNSPLHF.

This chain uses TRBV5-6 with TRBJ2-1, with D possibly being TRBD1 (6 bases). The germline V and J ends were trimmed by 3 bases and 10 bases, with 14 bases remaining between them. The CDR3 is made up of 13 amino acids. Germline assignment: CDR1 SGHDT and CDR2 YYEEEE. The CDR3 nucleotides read TGTGCCAGCAGCTCGTTCCAGGGGTGGGAGCAGTTCTTC. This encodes CASSSFQGWEQFF.

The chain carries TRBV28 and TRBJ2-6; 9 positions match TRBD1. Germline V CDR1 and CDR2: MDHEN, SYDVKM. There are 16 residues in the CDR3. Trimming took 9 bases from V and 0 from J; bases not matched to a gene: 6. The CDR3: CASRQGVDSGANVLTF. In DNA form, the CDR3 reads TGTGCCAGTAGACAGGGGGTTGACTCTGGGGCCAACGTCCTGACTTTC. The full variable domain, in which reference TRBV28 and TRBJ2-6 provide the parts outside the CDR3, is DVKVTQSSRYLVKRTGEKVFLECVQDMDHENMFWYRQDPGLGLRLIYFSYDVKMKEKGDIPEGYSVSREKKERFSLILESASTNQTSMYLCASRQGVDSGANVLTFGAGSRLTVL.

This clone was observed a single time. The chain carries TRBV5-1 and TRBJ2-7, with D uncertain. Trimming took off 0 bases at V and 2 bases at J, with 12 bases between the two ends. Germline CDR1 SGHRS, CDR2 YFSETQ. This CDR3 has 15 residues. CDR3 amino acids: CASSLAQITTYEQYF. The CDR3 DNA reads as TGCGCCAGCAGCTTGGCGCAGATAACCACCTACGAGCAGTACTTC.

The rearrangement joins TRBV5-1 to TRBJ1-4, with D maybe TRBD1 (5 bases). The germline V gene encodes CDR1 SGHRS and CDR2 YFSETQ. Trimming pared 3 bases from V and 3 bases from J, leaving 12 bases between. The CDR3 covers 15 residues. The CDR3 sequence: CASSSTVNSNEKLFF. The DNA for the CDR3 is TGCGCCAGCAGCTCGACAGTCAATTCTAATGAAAAACTGTTTTTT.

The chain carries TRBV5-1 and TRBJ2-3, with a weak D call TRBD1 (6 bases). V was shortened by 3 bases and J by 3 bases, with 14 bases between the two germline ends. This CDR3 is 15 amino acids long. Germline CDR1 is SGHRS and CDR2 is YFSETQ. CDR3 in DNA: TGCGCCAGCAGCTCTTACGGTCAGGGGACAGATACGCAGTATTTT. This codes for CASSSYGQGTDTQYF. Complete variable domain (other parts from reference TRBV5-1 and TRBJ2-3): KAGVTQTPRYLIKTRGQQVTLSCSPISGHRSVSWYQQTPGQGLQFLFEYFSETQRNKGNFPGRFSGRQFSNSRSEMNVSTLELGDSALYLCASSSYGQGTDTQYFGPGTRLTVL.

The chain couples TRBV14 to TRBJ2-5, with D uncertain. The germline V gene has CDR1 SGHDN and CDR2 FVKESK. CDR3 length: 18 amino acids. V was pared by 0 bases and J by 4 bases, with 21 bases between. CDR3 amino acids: CASSQDNWHLGSRETQYF. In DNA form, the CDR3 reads TGTGCCAGCAGCCAAGATAATTGGCATCTGGGTAGCCGAGAGACCCAGTACTTC.

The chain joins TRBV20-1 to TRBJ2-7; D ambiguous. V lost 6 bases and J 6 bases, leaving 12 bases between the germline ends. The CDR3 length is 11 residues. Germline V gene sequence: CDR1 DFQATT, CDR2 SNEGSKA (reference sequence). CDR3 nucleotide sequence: TGCAGTGCGGCCCAGTCCCTCGAGCAGTACTTC. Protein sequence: CSAAQSLEQYF.